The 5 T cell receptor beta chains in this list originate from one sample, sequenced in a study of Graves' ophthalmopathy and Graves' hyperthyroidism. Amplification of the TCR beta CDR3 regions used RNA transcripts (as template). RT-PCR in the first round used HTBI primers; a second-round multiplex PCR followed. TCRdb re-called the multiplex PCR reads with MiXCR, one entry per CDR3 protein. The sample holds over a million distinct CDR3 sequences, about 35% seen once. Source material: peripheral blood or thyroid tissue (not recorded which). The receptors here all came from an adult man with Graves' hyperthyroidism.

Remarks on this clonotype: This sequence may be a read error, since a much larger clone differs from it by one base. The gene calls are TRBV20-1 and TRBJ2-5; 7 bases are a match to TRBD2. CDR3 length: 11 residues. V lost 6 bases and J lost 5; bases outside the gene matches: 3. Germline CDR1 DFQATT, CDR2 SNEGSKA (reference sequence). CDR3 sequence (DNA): TGCAGTGCAGACGGGGGGGAGACCCAGTACTTC. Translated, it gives CSADGGETQYF.

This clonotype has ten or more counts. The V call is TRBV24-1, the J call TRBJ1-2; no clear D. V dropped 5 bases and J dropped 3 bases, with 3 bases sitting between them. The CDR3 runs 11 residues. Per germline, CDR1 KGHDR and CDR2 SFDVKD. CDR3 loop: CATSADYGYTF. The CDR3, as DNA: TGTGCCACCAGTGCGGACTATGGCTACACCTTC.

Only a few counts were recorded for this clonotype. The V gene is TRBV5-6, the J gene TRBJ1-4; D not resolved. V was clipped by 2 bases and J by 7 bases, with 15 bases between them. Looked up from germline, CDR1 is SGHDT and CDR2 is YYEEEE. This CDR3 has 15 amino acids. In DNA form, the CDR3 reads TGTGCCAGCAGCTTTACATTAAACTTTCCTGAAAAACTGTTTTTT. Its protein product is CASSFTLNFPEKLFF.

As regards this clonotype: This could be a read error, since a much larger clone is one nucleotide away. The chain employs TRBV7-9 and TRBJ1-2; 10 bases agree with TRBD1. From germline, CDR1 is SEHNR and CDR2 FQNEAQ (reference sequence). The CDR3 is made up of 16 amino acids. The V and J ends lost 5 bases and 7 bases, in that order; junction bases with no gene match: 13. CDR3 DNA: TGTGCCAGCAGCCCGTTCGGACAGGGGGACGCTGCTGGCTACACCTTC. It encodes CASSPFGQGDAAGYTF.

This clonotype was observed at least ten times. The CDR3 DNA reads as TGTGCCAGCAGTGGAGAGGGGCTGAGGACCCAGTACTTC. Protein: CASSGEGLRTQYF. This chain joins TRBV2 and TRBJ2-5; D is possibly TRBD1 or TRBD2 (5 bases each). Germline V gene sequence: CDR1 SNHLY, CDR2 FYNNEI. The CDR3 consists of 13 residues. Trimming cost V 4 bases and J 7 bases, with 13 bases left between them.